The 21 T cell receptor beta chains presented below share a single source sample, sequenced in a study of CD8 T cells in ankylosing spondylitis. TCRdb reprocessed the 5' RACE reads with MiXCR, giving one entry per CDR3 protein. In the table there are approximately 180,000 distinct CDR3 sequences, around a sixth of which are singletons. The specimen sequenced was blood, either unsorted or a sorted T cell fraction (not recorded which). The receptors shown here come from a male donor under 30 with ankylosing spondylitis or in good health (not recorded which).

This clonotype came up many times. The gene calls are TRBV20-1 and TRBJ2-1, with TRBD2 matching over 14 bases. Trimming took 6 bases from V and 8 from J; bases not matched to a gene: 6. This CDR3 is built from 14 residues. Per germline, CDR1 DFQATT and CDR2 SNEGSKA (reference sequence). The CDR3: CSARLAGGLDEQFF. CDR3 nucleotide sequence: TGCAGTGCCCGACTAGCGGGAGGGCTGGATGAGCAGTTCTTC.

This clonotype was counted ten times or more. This rearrangement joins TRBV29-1 to TRBJ2-7, with TRBD2 matching 11 bases. The CDR3 is 15 amino acids. Germline CDR1 is SQVTM and CDR2 is ANQGSEA. The V and J ends lost 0 bases and 4 bases, in that order; junction bases with no gene match: 5. CDR3 DNA sequence: TGCAGCGTTGAAGACGCCGGGACTAGCGGTTACGAGCAGTACTTC. This encodes CSVEDAGTSGYEQYF.

At least ten counts were recorded for this clonotype. This chain joins TRBV29-1 and TRBJ2-2; D is undetermined. CDR3 length: 11 amino acids. V was pared by 5 bases and J by 6 bases, with 7 bases between. Germline assignment: CDR1 SQVTM and CDR2 ANQGSEA. This chain's CDR3 is CSVLGPGELFF. In nucleotides, the CDR3 is TGCAGCGTTCTGGGTCCCGGGGAGCTGTTTTTT.

J is TRBJ2-1 and V is TRBV20-1; 8 nucleotides align to TRBD2. Germline V lookup: CDR1 DFQATT, CDR2 SNEGSKA (reference sequence). V dropped 6 bases and J dropped 9; count of bases not matched to a gene: 10. This CDR3 has 13 amino acids. The CDR3 coding sequence is TGCAGTGCCAGAACCCTCGGGGGGGGTGAGCAGTTCTTC. Residues: CSARTLGGGEQFF.

This clonotype was detected ten times or more. The chain is built from TRBV6-6 and TRBJ2-7; TRBD1 matches 8 bases. The CDR3 loop spans 16 amino acids. Germline V CDR1 and CDR2: MNHNY, SVGAGI (reference sequence). J gave up 1 base and V 7 bases, and 12 bases lay outside the gene matches. CDR3 region: CASTDYPDRASYEQYF. CDR3 bases: TGTGCCAGCACAGATTATCCGGACAGGGCATCCTACGAGCAGTACTTC.

This clonotype was counted many times. This sequence joins TRBV4-2 and TRBJ2-5; 7 bases agree with TRBD1. V gave up 6 bases and J gave up 4 bases; unmatched junction bases: 5. CDR1 and CDR2 from the germline V gene are LGHNA and YNFKEQ. This CDR3 is 13 amino acids long. The CDR3 loop reads CASSPYRGETQYF. In nucleotides, the CDR3 is TGTGCCAGCAGTCCTTACAGGGGAGAGACCCAGTACTTC.

This clonotype occurred many times. The V and J genes are TRBV20-1 and TRBJ2-1; the match to TRBD2 covers 7 bases. The trim removed 4 bases at V and 1 base at J, leaving 10 bases unmatched. This CDR3 contains 16 residues. Per the germline V gene, CDR1 is DFQATT and CDR2 is SNEGSKA (reference sequence). The DNA of the CDR3 is TGCAGTGCTACCGGGGGAGGGCCGAGGTCCTACAATGAGCAGTTCTTC. Protein sequence: CSATGGGPRSYNEQFF.

This clonotype was detected many times. The J gene is TRBJ2-7, the V gene TRBV6-2 or TRBV6-3, with a possible D match to TRBD1 (5 bases). This CDR3 has 15 amino acids. The ends were cut back, 7 bases at V and 2 bases at J, with 18 bases in the middle. Germline CDR1 and CDR2: MNHEY and SVGEGT. The CDR3 nucleotides read TGTGCCAGCACCTTTTTTCCGACAGCCACCTACGAGCAGTACTTC. Amino acid sequence: CASTFFPTATYEQYF.

This chain connects TRBV30 to TRBJ2-7; unclear D gene. CDR3 length equals 12 residues. Germline V gene data show CDR1 as GTSNPN and CDR2 as SVGIG (reference sequence). V shed 2 bases and J shed 4 bases, with 9 bases lying between them. CDR3 DNA sequence: TGTGCCTGGAGTCCCAAGTATTACGAGCAGTACTTC. It translates to CAWSPKYYEQYF.

This clonotype was picked up many times. V usage is TRBV12-3 or TRBV12-4 and J usage is TRBJ2-3; 7 bases match TRBD1. This CDR3 has 17 amino acids. J lost 3 bases, V lost 8 bases, and 17 bases had no gene match. The CDR3 is CASSTGALVRPTDTQYF. The CDR3 nucleotides read TGTGCCAGCTCCACAGGGGCCCTGGTGCGCCCTACAGATACGCAGTATTTT.

This clonotype was seen more than once but under ten times. The rearrangement uses TRBV7-2 and TRBJ2-1, with 8 bases identical to TRBD2. The CDR3 spans 17 residues. V shed 4 bases and J 4 bases; nucleotides not matched to a gene: 12. Germline V lookup: CDR1 SGHTA, CDR2 FQGNSA. CDR3: CASSWGAGGQLYNEQFF. Written as DNA, the CDR3 is TGTGCCAGCAGCTGGGGGGCGGGAGGCCAATTATACAATGAGCAGTTCTTC. The full variable domain, with the rest looked up from reference TRBV7-2 and TRBJ2-1, is GAGVSQSPSNKVTEKGKDVELRCDPISGHTALYWYRQSLGQGLEFLIYFQGNSAPDKSGLPSDRFSAERTGGSVSTLTIQRTQQEDSAVYLCASSWGAGGQLYNEQFFGPGTRLTVL.

V usage is TRBV5-1 and J usage is TRBJ2-1; 8 bases map to TRBD2. Per germline, CDR1 SGHRS and CDR2 YFSETQ. V lost 4 bases and J lost 0; bases outside the gene matches: 6. This CDR3 comprises 16 residues. The CDR3 reads CASSLEAGASYNEQFF. CDR3 nucleotides: TGCGCCAGCAGCCTTGAAGCGGGAGCCTCCTACAATGAGCAGTTCTTC.

Many counts were recorded for this clonotype. This chain links TRBV7-2 with TRBJ1-1; 11 nucleotides line up with TRBD1. The junction had 12 bases not matched to a gene; V was cut back by 5 bases and J by 10 bases. This CDR3 is built from 15 residues. In germline, CDR1 is SGHTA, CDR2 FQGNSA. The chain's CDR3 is CASSQTAGQGAGAFF. The CDR3 DNA is TGTGCCAGCAGCCAAACTGCAGGACAGGGGGCTGGAGCTTTCTTT.

Many counts were recorded for this clonotype. The chain combines TRBV10-3 with TRBJ2-1; TRBD2 agrees at 11 bases. Germline CDR1 reads ENHRY; CDR2 reads SYGVKD. The CDR3 has 11 residues. V gave up 8 bases and J gave up 12 bases; unmatched junction bases: 3. The CDR3 region has the DNA TGTGCCATCGCGCTAGCGGGAGGGCAGTTCTTC. It translates to CAIALAGGQFF.

This clonotype came up many times. V usage is TRBV29-1 and J usage is TRBJ2-2; D perhaps matches TRBD1 (5 bases). Trimming took off 4 bases at V and 3 bases at J, with 12 bases between the two ends. From germline, CDR1 is SQVTM and CDR2 ANQGSEA. This CDR3 has 14 amino acids. This CDR3 reads CSVADKGYTGELFF. CDR3 coding DNA: TGCAGCGTTGCGGACAAGGGGTACACCGGGGAGCTGTTTTTT.

For the CDR3, the DNA is TGTGCCAGCCCACTTGACAGCTCCTACGAGCAGTACTTC. Translation: CASPLDSSYEQYF. The V call is TRBV18, the J call TRBJ2-7, with D possibly being TRBD1 (5 bases). Germline CDR1 KGHSH, CDR2 LQKENI. Trimming cost V 8 bases and J 0 bases, with 11 bases left between them. The CDR3 totals 13 residues.

This clonotype was recorded at least ten times. The chain's CDR3 is CSAKDREGPPLHF. The CDR3, as DNA: TGCAGTGCTAAGGACAGGGAAGGGCCACCCCTCCACTTT. The V gene is TRBV20-1, the J gene TRBJ1-6, with 8 bases that match TRBD1. This CDR3 is built from 13 residues. Looked up from germline, CDR1 is DFQATT and CDR2 is SNEGSKA (reference sequence). J lost 11 bases, V lost 4 bases, and 7 bases had no gene match.

The sample holds many counts of this clonotype. The rearrangement joins TRBV7-2 to TRBJ2-1; 7 positions match TRBD2. The CDR3 length is 16 residues. With 1 base clipped from V and 3 bases from J, the junction kept 6 bases outside the gene matches. Germline values: CDR1 SGHTA, CDR2 FQGNSA. The CDR3 here is CASSLVGGSGYNEQFF. In DNA, the CDR3 is TGTGCCAGCAGCTTAGTAGGCGGGAGTGGCTACAATGAGCAGTTCTTC.

The V gene is TRBV27, the J gene TRBJ2-3; TRBD1 or TRBD2 may be the D gene (5 bases each). V lost 7 bases and J lost 8, with 22 bases in between. This CDR3 has 15 residues. Looked up from germline, CDR1 is MNHEY and CDR2 is SMNVEV (reference sequence). CDR3 nucleotide sequence: TGTGCCAGCATAAACCGGGACCAGAAGGGTCCTACGCAGTATTTT. Translated: CASINRDQKGPTQYF.

The chain couples TRBV20-1 to TRBJ2-3; D is unclear. The CDR3 length is 11 residues. Per the germline V gene, CDR1 is DFQATT and CDR2 is SNEGSKA (reference sequence). V lost 6 bases and J 6 bases, leaving 10 bases between the germline ends. The CDR3 region is CSAETGDTQYF. The CDR3 nucleotides read TGCAGTGCCGAAACGGGCGATACGCAGTATTTT.

This clonotype appeared many times. V usage is TRBV12-3 or TRBV12-4 and J usage is TRBJ2-3; 12 nucleotides align to TRBD1. The CDR3 covers 17 residues. Germline trimming cut 6 bases from V and 2 bases from J; bases unmatched to any gene: 9. CDR3 DNA: TGTGCCAGCAGCAAAAGTGGGACAGGGGGCGTCACAGATACGCAGTATTTT. Amino acid sequence: CASSKSGTGGVTDTQYF.